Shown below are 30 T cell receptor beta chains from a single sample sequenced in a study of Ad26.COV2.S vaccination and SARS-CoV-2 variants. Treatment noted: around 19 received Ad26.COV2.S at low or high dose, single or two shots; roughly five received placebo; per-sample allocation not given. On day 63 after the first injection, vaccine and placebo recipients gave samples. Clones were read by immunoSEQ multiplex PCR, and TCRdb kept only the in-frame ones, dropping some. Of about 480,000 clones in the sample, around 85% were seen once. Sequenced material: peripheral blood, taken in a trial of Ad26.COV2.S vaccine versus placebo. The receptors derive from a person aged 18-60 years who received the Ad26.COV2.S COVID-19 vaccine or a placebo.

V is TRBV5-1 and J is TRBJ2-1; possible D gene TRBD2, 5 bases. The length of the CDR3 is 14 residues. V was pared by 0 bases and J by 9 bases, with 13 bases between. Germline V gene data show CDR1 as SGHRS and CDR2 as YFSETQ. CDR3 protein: CASSLAIGVSEQFF. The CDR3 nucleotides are TGCGCCAGCAGCTTGGCCATCGGGGTATCTGAGCAGTTCTTC.

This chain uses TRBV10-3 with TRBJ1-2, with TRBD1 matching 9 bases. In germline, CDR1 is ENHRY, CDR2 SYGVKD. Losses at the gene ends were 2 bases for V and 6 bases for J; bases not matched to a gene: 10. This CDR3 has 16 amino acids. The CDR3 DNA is TGTGCCATCAGTGAGCTACCGCCGGGACAGGGCAATGGCTACACCTTC. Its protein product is CAISELPPGQGNGYTF.

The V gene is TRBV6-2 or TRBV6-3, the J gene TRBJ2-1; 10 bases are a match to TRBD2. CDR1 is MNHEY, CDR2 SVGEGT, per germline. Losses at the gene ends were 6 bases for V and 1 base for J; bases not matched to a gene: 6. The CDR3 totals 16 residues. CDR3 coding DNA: TGTGCCAGCAGCCCCACTAGCGGGGATTCCTACAATGAGCAGTTCTTC. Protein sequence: CASSPTSGDSYNEQFF.

In DNA form, the CDR3 reads TGTGCCAGCAGTTCCCTTTGGGCCAAAGATACGCAGTATTTT. Its protein product is CASSSLWAKDTQYF. The gene calls are TRBV27 and TRBJ2-3; D remains ambiguous. Germline-derived CDR1 and CDR2 are MNHEY and SMNVEV (reference sequence). Trimming removed 4 bases from V and 5 bases from J, with 13 bases in between. The CDR3 covers 14 residues.

CDR3 coding DNA: TGTGCCAGCAGCTTGGTCCAGAACACCGGGGAGCTGTTTTTT. Protein sequence: CASSLVQNTGELFF. This chain connects TRBV5-6 to TRBJ2-2; D gene uncertain. The ends were cut back, 0 bases at V and 1 base at J, with 4 bases in the middle. CDR1 and CDR2 from the germline V gene are SGHDT and YYEEEE. The CDR3 contains 14 residues. Full variable domain (rest looked up from reference TRBV5-6 and TRBJ2-2): DAGVTQSPTHLIKTRGQQVTLRCSPKSGHDTVSWYQQALGQGPQFIFQYYEEEERQRGNFPDRFSGHQFPNYSSELNVNALLLGDSALYLCASSLVQNTGELFFGEGSRLTVL.

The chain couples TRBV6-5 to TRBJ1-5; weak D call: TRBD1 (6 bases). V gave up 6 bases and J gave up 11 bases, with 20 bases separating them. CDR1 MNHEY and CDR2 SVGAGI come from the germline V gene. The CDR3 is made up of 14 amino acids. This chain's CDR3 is CASSEGGPALTQHF. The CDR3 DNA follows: TGTGCCAGCAGCGAGGGGGGACCCGCTTTGACCCAGCATTTT.

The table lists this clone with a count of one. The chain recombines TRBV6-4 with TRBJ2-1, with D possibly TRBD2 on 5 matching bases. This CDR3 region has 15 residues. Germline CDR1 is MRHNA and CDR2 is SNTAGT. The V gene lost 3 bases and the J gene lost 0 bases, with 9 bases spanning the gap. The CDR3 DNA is TGTGCCAGCAGTGAAGGTGGGAGCTCCTACAATGAGCAGTTCTTC. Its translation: CASSEGGSSYNEQFF.

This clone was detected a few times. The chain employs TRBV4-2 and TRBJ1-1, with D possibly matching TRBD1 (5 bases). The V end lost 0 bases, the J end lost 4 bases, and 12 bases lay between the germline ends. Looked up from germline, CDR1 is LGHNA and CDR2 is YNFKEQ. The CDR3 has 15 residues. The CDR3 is CASSQDWSGITEAFF. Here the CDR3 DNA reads TGTGCCAGCAGCCAAGATTGGTCAGGGATCACTGAAGCTTTCTTT.

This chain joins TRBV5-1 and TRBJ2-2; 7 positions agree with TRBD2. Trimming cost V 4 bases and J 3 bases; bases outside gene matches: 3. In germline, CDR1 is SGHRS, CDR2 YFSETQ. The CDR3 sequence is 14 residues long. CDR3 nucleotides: TGCGCCAGCAGCGCTGGACTAGACACCGGGGAGCTGTTTTTT. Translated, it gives CASSAGLDTGELFF.

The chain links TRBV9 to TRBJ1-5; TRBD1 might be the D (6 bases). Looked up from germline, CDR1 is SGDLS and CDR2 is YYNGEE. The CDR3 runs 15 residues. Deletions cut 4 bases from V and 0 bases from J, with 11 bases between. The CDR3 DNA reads TGTGCCAGCAGCTCTGGGGGCAATAGCAATCAGCCCCAGCATTTT. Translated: CASSSGGNSNQPQHF.

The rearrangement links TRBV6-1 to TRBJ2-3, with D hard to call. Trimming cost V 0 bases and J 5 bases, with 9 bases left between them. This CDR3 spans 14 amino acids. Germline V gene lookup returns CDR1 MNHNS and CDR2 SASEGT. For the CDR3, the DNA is TGTGCCAGCAGTGAAGCGGTTGCAGGAGATACGCAGTATTTT. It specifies CASSEAVAGDTQYF.

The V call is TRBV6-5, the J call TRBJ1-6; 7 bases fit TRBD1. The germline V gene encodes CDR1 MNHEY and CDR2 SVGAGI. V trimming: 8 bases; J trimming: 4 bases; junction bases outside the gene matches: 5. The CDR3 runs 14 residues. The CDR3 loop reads CASGTEIYNSPLHF. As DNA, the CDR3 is TGTGCCAGCGGGACAGAAATTTATAATTCACCCCTCCACTTT.

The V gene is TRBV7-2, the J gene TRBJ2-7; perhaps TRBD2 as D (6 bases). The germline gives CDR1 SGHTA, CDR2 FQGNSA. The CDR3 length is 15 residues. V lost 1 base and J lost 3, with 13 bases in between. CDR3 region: CASSLEEGLSYEQYF. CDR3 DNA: TGTGCCAGCAGCTTAGAGGAGGGTCTAAGCTACGAGCAGTACTTC.

CDR3 coding DNA: TGTGCCAGCAGCAACAGGGGGCGCGGCAAAAACATTCAGTACTTC. Encoded protein: CASSNRGRGKNIQYF. This sequence joins TRBV11-1 and TRBJ2-4; 9 bases agree with TRBD1. CDR1 and CDR2 from the germline V gene are SGHAT and FQDESV (reference sequence). J gave up 3 bases and V 5 bases, and 5 bases lay outside the gene matches. The CDR3 covers 15 residues.

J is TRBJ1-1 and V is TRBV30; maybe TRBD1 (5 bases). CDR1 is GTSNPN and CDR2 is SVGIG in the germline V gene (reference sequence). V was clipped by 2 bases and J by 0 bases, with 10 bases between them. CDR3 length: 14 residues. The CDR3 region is CAWSHWGLNTEAFF. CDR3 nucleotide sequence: TGTGCCTGGAGTCACTGGGGCTTGAACACTGAAGCTTTCTTT. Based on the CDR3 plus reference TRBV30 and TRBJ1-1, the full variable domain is SQTIHQWPATLVQPVGSPLSLECTVEGTSNPNLYWYRQAAGRGLQLLFYSVGIGQISSEVPQNLSASRPQDRQFILSSKKLLLSDSGFYLCAWSHWGLNTEAFFGQGTRLTVV.

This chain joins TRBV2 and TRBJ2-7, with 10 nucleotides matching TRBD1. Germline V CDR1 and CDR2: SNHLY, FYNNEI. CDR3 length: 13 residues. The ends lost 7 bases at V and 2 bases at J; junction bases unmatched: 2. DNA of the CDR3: TGTGCCAGCATTGGGACAGGGGCCTACGAGCAGTACTTC. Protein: CASIGTGAYEQYF.

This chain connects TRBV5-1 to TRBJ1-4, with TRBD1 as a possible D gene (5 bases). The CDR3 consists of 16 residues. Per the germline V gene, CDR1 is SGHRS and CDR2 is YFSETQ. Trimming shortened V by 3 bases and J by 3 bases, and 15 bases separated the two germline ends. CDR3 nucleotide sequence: TGCGCCAGCAGCTCACTATCCACAGGTCCTAATGAAAAACTGTTTTTT. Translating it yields CASSSLSTGPNEKLFF.

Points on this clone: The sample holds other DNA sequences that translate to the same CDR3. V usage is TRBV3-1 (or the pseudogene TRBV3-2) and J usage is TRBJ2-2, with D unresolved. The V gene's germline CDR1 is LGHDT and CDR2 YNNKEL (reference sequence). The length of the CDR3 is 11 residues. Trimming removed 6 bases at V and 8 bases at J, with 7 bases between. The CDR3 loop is CASSQAGELFF. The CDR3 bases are TGTGCCAGCAGTCAGGCTGGGGAGCTGTTTTTT.

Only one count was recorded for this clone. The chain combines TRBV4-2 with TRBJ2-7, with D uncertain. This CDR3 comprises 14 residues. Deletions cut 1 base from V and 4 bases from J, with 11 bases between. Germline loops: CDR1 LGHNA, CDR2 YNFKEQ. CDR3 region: CASSQVSIGYEQYF. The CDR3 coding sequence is TGTGCCAGCAGCCAAGTGTCAATTGGGTACGAGCAGTACTTC.

The CDR3 loop reads CASSSGTLVHTEAFF. In DNA, the CDR3 is TGCGCCAGCAGCTCCGGGACACTCGTCCACACTGAAGCTTTCTTT. The V and J genes are TRBV5-1 and TRBJ1-1; possibly TRBD1 for D (6 bases). The CDR3 covers 15 residues. Germline V CDR1 and CDR2: SGHRS, YFSETQ. The V end lost 3 bases, the J end lost 3 bases, and 15 bases lay between the germline ends.

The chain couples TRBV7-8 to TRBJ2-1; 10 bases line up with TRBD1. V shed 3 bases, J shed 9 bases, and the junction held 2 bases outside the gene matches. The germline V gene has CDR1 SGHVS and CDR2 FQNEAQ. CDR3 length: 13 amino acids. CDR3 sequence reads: CASSLRQGAEQFF. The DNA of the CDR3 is TGTGCCAGCAGCTTGAGACAGGGGGCTGAGCAGTTCTTC.

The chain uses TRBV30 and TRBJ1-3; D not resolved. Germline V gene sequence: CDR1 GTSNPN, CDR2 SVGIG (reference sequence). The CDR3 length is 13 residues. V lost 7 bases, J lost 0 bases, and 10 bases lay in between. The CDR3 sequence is CAYTGFSGNTIYF. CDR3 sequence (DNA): TGTGCCTATACGGGGTTCTCTGGAAACACCATATATTTT.

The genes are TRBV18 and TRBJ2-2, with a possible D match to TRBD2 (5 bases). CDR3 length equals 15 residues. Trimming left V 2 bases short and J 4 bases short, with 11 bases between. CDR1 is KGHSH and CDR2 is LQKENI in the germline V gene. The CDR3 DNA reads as TGTGCCAGCTCACCAGTCAGCCGGGGCACCGGGGAGCTGTTTTTT. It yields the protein CASSPVSRGTGELFF. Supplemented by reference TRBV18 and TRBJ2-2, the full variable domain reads NAGVMQNPRHLVRRRGQEARLRCSPMKGHSHVYWYRQLPEEGLKFMVYLQKENIIDESGMPKERFSAEFPKEGPSILRIQQVVRGDSAAYFCASSPVSRGTGELFFGEGSRLTVL.

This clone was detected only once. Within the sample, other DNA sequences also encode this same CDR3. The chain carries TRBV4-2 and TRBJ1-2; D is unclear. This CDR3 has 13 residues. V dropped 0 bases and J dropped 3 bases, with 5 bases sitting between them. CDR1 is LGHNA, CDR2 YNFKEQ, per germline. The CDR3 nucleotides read TGTGCCAGCAGCCAAGATAGGGACTATGGCTACACCTTC. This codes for CASSQDRDYGYTF.

The DNA of the CDR3 is TGTGCCAGCAGTTACCCCCCGGGTGGGCGGGACTCCTACGAGCAGTACTTC. Translation: CASSYPPGGRDSYEQYF. The rearrangement links TRBV6-2 or TRBV6-3 to TRBJ2-7; D is possibly TRBD2 (6 bases). Trimming left V 2 bases short and J 0 bases short, with 17 bases between. Germline CDR1 is MNHEY and CDR2 is SVGEGT. This CDR3 region has 17 residues.

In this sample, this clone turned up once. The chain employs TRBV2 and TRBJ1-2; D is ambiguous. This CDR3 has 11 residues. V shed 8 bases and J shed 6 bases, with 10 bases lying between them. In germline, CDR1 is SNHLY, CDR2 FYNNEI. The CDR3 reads CASRQYDGYTF. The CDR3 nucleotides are TGTGCCAGCCGGCAGTACGATGGCTACACCTTC.

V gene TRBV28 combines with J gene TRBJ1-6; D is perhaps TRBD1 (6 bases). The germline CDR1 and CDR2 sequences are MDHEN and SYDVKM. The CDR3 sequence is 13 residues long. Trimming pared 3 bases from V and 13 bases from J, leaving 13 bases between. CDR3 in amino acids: CASSLDRRMPLHF. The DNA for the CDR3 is TGTGCCAGCAGTTTGGACAGAAGGATGCCCCTCCACTTT.

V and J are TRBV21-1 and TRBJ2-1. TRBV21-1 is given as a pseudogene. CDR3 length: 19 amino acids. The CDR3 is CASSKESIGRTFSYNEQFF. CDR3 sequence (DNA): TGTGCCAGCAGCAAAGAATCGATAGGAAGGACCTTCTCCTACAATGAGCAGTTCTTC.

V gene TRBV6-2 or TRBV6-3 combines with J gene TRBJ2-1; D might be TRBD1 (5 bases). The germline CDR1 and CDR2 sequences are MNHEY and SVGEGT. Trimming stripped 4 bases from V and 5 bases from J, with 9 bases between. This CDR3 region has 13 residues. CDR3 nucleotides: TGTGCCAGCAGTTCTGACAGAGACAATGAGCAGTTCTTC. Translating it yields CASSSDRDNEQFF.

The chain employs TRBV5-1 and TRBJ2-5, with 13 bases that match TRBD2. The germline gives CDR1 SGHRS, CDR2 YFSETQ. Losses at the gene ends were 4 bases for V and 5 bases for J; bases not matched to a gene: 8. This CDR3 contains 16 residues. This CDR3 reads CASSAGLAGVTETQYF. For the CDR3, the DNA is TGCGCCAGCAGCGCCGGACTAGCGGGAGTGACTGAGACCCAGTACTTC.